This T cell receptor beta chain is from a study of blood T cell repertoires in COVID-19 (dated by TCRdb to 2018 to 2020). With regard to the full study: The collaborator samples originated in the United States, Italy and Spain and spanned the acute and convalescent phases of COVID-19. The material from the prospective study consisted of cDNA or gDNA derived from T cells, B-cell-depleted T cells, or PBMCs. Subjects who had been exposed to COVID-19, were actively infected with it, or had recovered from it provided the deeply sampled blood TCRbeta repertoires that made up the dataset. The repertoires were released in a freely available public database intended as a resource for research on the immune response to SARS-CoV-2. Samples were obtained from the ongoing ImmuneRACE study (first 160 participants) and from about 1,300 subjects provided by 6 global collaborators. Sample metadata almost always included a de-identified subject ID, COVID-19 status, age in years and sex. HLA class I and class II types, where available, came from metadata supplied by the sample provider rather than from assay-based typing.

On the study overall, not on this receptor specifically: Clinical and demographic metadata were provided uncurated, with the amount varying by source and participant.

In the case of this clone: Its antigen has not been determined. No clone much larger than this one lies a single base away; base qualities are absent.

Enrolling through a virtual design, the prospective study's participants ranged in age from roughly 18 to 95 years and lived across 24 United States geographic areas. In the prospective study, participants were assigned to cohorts based on the clinical history participants reported in a screening survey and a study questionnaire. Exposed participants had been in contact with someone with a PCR-confirmed or clinician-diagnosed COVID-19 case within 2 weeks of study entry. In the prospective study, whole blood, serum and a nasopharyngeal or oropharyngeal swab were collected from each participant by mobile phlebotomists. Participants in the prospective study had the option to provide additional blood draws and questionnaires over a 2-month period. Prospective study blood samples were shipped either frozen or at room temperature before DNA extraction. For CDR1 and CDR2, the germline V gene lists MNHEY and SVGAGI. Ends trimmed: V by 5 bases, J by 7 bases; bases unmatched to a gene: 7. CDR3 length: 14 amino acids, cysteine to phenylalanine. This entry keeps only the CDR3 DNA: 42 bases, framed from base 1.

TCRbeta CDR3 regions were amplified from genomic DNA using the immunoSEQ Assay, a bias-controlled multiplex PCR. The paper's data handling went like this. Within the assay, amplification of reference gene primers was used to estimate how many nucleated cells each sample contained. Sequence reads were collapsed and filtered to measure the absolute abundance of every unique TCRbeta CDR3 rearrangement. For each sample, productive Simpson clonality was calculated as the square root of Simpson's diversity index over productive rearrangements. TCRdb took over this immuneACCESS table, retaining in-frame rearrangements with V and J assigned. Such tables are incomplete; in checked studies, under half of the missing clones stem from an unresolved V gene, and the remainder is unexplained. V and J calls and clone size are given by that table; D and trimming were obtained from the DNA. Within this sample are 210,000 or so clones, with 83% of them counted one time only. In total, the top ten clones hold around 4.6% of the sample.

This chain joins TRBV6-5 to TRBJ1-5; TRBD1 aligns with 8 central bases. This TCR came from a woman aged 45-65 years who had been exposed to COVID-19. What was sequenced was PBMCs or T cells enriched from blood (not recorded which). CDR3 region: CASSPRTGRQPQHF. The sequence in DNA is TGTGCCAGCAGTCCGCGGACAGGGAGGCAGCCCCAGCATTTT.